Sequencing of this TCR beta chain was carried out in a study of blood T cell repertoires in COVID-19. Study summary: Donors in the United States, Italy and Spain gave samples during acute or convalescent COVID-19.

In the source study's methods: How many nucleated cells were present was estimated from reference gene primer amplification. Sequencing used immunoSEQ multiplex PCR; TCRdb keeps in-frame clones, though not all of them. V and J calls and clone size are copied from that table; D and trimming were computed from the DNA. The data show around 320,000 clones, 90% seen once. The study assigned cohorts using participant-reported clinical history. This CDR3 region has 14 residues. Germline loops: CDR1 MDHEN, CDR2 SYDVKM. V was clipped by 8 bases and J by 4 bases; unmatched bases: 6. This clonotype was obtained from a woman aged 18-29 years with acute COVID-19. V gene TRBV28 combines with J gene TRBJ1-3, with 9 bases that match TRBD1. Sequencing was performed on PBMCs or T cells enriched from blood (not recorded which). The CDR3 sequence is CASRDRVSGNTIYF. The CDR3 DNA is TGTGCCAGCCGGGACAGGGTCTCCGGAAACACCATATATTTT.